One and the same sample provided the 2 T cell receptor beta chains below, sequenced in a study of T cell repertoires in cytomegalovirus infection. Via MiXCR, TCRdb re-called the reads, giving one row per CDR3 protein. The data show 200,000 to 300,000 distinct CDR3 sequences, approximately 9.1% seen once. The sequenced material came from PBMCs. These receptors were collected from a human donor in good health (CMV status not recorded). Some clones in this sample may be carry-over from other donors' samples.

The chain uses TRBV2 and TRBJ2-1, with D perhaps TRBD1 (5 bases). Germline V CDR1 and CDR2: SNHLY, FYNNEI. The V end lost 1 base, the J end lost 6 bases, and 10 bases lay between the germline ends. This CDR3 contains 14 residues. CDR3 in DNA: TGTGCCAGCAGTGAAGGGGGCCTTCCCAATGAGCAGTTCTTC. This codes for CASSEGGLPNEQFF.

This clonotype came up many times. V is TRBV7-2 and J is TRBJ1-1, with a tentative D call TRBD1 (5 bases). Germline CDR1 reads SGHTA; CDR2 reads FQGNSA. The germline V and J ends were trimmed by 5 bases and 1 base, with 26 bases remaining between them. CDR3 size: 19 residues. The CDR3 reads CASSLISGTRWGRNTEAFF. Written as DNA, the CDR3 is TGTGCCAGCAGCCTAATATCAGGGACTAGGTGGGGGAGGAACACTGAAGCTTTCTTT.